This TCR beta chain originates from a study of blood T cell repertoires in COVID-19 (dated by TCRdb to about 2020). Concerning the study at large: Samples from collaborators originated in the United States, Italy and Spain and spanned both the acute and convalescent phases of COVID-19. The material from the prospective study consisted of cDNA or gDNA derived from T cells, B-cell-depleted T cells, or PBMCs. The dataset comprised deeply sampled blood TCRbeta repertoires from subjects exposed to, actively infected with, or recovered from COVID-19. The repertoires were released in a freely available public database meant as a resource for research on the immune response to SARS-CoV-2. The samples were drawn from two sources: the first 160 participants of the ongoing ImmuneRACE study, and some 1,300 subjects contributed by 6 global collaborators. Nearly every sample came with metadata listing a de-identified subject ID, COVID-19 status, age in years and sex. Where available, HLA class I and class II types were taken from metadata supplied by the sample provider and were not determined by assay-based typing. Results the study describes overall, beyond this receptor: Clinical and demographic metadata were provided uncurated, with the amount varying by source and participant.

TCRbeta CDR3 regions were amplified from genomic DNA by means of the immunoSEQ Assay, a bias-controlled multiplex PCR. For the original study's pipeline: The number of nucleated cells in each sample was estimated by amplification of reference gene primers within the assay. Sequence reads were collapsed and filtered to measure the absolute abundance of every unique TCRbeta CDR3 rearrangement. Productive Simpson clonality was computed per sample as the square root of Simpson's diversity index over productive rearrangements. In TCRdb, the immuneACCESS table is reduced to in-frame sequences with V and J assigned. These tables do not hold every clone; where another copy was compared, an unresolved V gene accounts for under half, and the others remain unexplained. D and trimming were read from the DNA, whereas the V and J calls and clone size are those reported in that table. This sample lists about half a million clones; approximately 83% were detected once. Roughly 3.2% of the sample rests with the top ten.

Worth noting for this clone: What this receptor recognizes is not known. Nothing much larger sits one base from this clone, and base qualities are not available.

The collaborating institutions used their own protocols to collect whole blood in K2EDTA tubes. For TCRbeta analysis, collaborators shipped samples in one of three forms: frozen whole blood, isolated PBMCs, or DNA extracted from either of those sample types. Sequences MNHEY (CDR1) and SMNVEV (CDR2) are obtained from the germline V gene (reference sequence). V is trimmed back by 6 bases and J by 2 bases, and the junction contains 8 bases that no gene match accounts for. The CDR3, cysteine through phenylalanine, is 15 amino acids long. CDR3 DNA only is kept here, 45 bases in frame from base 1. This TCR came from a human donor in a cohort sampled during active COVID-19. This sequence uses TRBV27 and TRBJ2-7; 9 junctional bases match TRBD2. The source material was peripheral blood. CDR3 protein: CASRLIAGAAYEQYF. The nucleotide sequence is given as TGTGCCAGCAGGCTTATAGCGGGAGCGGCCTACGAGCAGTACTTC.